The rows below give T cell receptor beta chains drawn from one sample of a study of cytomegalovirus exposure and HLA in healthy donors. Sequencing was performed with immunoSEQ multiplex PCR; in TCRdb, only in-frame clones are kept and a portion is missing. Of around 150,000 clones detected, 70% to 75% appear once; the ten largest clones hold approximately 4.4%. Material for sequencing was PBMCs. Source of these receptors: a man younger than 35 in good health and CMV-seropositive. Both conserved end residues are part of each CDR3. The order of the fields is V gene, D gene, clone size, J gene, CDR3 protein, CDR3 DNA. The D gene is left open where the match is weak. Clone sizes are given selectively: once, few, many, or a class where the clone is expanded.

TRBV12-5	-	few	TRBJ1-4	CASGLGGGGNEKLFF	TGTGCTAGTGGTTTGGGGGGAGGCGGAAATGAAAAACTGTTTTTT
TRBV5-5	TRBD1	-	TRBJ1-1	CASSRGQGETEAFF	TGTGCCAGCAGCCGCGGGCAGGGGGAGACTGAAGCTTTCTTT
TRBV10-3	-	few	TRBJ2-3	CAITPRDTQYF	TGTGCCATCACTCCCAGGGATACGCAGTATTTT
TRBV20-1	-	-	TRBJ1-1	CSIEGDTEAFF	TGCAGTATTGAGGGCGACACTGAAGCTTTCTTT
TRBV6-1	-	-	TRBJ1-1	CASRSRDTNTEAFF	TGTGCCAGCAGATCTCGGGACACTAACACTGAAGCTTTCTTT
TRBV19	-	few	TRBJ1-1	CASSIDSMNTEAFF	TGTGCCAGTAGTATTGACAGTATGAACACTGAAGCTTTCTTT
TRBV28	-	-	TRBJ1-1	CASGGVLNTEAFF	TGTGCCAGCGGGGGGGTCCTGAACACTGAAGCTTTCTTT
TRBV18	-	-	TRBJ1-1	CASSPPEGSLGGAFF	TGTGCCAGCTCACCACCGGAGGGAAGCTTAGGCGGAGCTTTCTTT
TRBV14	-	-	TRBJ2-3	CASSLGGSGGQQYF	TGTGCCAGCAGCCTCGGTGGGAGTGGGGGCCAGCAGTATTTT
TRBV5-5	-	-	TRBJ1-1	CASSRMTENTEAFF	TGTGCCAGCAGCCGGATGACAGAGAACACTGAAGCTTTCTTT
TRBV11-3	TRBD1	-	TRBJ1-1	CASSLGGQGSTEAFF	TGTGCCAGCAGCTTGGGGGGACAGGGGTCCACTGAAGCTTTCTTT
TRBV10-3	-	once	TRBJ2-1	CAIQGGSSYNEQFF	TGTGCCATCCAAGGTGGGAGCTCCTACAATGAGCAGTTCTTC
TRBV14	-	-	TRBJ1-5	CASSKGESNQPQHF	TGTGCCAGCAGTAAAGGGGAAAGCAATCAGCCCCAGCATTTT
TRBV28	-	-	TRBJ2-6	CASSLGTGANVLTF	TGTGCCAGCAGCCTAGGTACTGGGGCCAACGTCCTGACTTTC
TRBV5-1	-	few	TRBJ1-2	CASSQSGLSPYGYTF	TGCGCCAGCAGTCAATCGGGACTTAGCCCCTATGGCTACACCTTC
TRBV6-4	TRBD1	few	TRBJ2-1	CASSTVTGKNEQFF	TGTGCCAGCAGTACGGTGACAGGGAAAAATGAGCAGTTCTTC
TRBV30	TRBD1	-	TRBJ2-2	CAWRGTRDRGLTGELFF	TGTGCCTGGAGAGGGACCCGGGACAGGGGGCTCACCGGGGAGCTGTTTTTT
TRBV11-2	-	-	TRBJ1-1	CASSLTTGMNTEAFF	TGTGCCAGCAGCTTAACAACAGGAATGAACACTGAAGCTTTCTTT
TRBV11-3	-	-	TRBJ2-1	CASSGATADNEQFF	TGTGCCAGCAGCGGGGCTACTGCAGACAATGAGCAGTTCTTC
TRBV4-2	-	-	TRBJ2-3	CASSRQAGASTDTQYF	TGTGCCAGCAGCCGACAAGCGGGTGCTAGCACAGATACGCAGTATTTT
TRBV4-1	-	-	TRBJ2-2	CASSDYGQWGTGTGELFF	TGCGCCAGCAGCGATTATGGACAGTGGGGAACGGGGACCGGGGAGCTGTTTTTT
TRBV30	-	-	TRBJ1-6	CAWSPGDNSPLHF	TGTGCCTGGAGTCCTGGAGATAATTCCCCCCTCCACTTT
TRBV4-1	-	-	TRBJ1-4	CASSPGDSTNEKLFF	TGCGCCAGCAGCCCAGGGGATTCGACTAATGAAAAACTGTTTTTT
TRBV4-2	TRBD1	few	TRBJ1-2	CASSQERAQGDGYTF	TGTGCCAGCAGCCAAGAGAGAGCCCAGGGGGATGGCTACACCTTC